The clone carrying this T cell receptor beta chain was observed at least ten times. Its antigen is still unknown. Uncontrolled infection, other autoimmune disease, pregnancy or lactation led to exclusion. The study based diagnoses on clinical symptoms, serum thyroxine and TRAb, thyroid ultrasound and orbital computed tomography. This entry comes from a study of T cells in Graves' hyperthyroidism and ophthalmopathy. General study results and limits: In the blood, most expanded thyroid clonotypes above 0.001 appeared as well. Before onset, by a median of around 6.4 months, the model predicted ophthalmopathy.

Germline CDR1 is LNHDA and CDR2 is SQIVND (reference sequence). The CDR3 consists of 15 residues. With 3 bases clipped from V and 4 bases from J, the junction kept 5 bases outside the gene matches. Amplification targeted TCR beta CDR3 regions from RNA transcripts. HTBI primers were employed in a first-round RT-PCR of the TCR CDR3. TCRdb re-analysed the multiplex PCR reads in MiXCR, keeping a single row per CDR3 protein. The sample lists 330,000 or so distinct CDR3 sequences; 18% were seen once. The source material was blood. This chain joins TRBV19 and TRBJ2-2; 7 nucleotides align to TRBD1. The TCR comes from a middle-aged woman with Graves' ophthalmopathy. The chain's CDR3 is CASSIETGRTGELFF. DNA for the CDR3: TGTGCCAGTAGTATCGAGACAGGGCGCACCGGGGAGCTGTTTTTT.